One sample yielded the 31 T cell receptor beta chains listed below, sequenced in a study of cytomegalovirus exposure and HLA in healthy donors. PCR used 60 Vbeta primers and 13 Jbeta primers. Only in-frame clones appear in the TCRdb table, and some are missing; sequencing was by immunoSEQ multiplex PCR. The sample carries tens of thousands of clones, 78% recorded once. Sequencing was performed on PBMCs. The receptors originated from a male donor in good health and CMV-seropositive.

The V gene is TRBV5-1, the J gene TRBJ2-7; 9 positions match TRBD1. J was trimmed by 2 bases and V by 3 bases; bases with no gene match: 6. The CDR3 consists of 15 residues. The germline V gene encodes CDR1 SGHRS and CDR2 YFSETQ. CDR3 sequence (DNA): TGCGCCAGCAGCTCCCCGGGACAGGGAGCCTACGAGCAGTACTTC. This codes for CASSSPGQGAYEQYF.

This clone was seen only once. The CDR3 region has the DNA TGCGCCAGCAGCCAAGAATCCAGTGGCTATAATTCACCCCTCCACTTT. Protein product: CASSQESSGYNSPLHF. The rearrangement joins TRBV4-1 to TRBJ1-6, with D unclear. V gave up 0 bases and J gave up 3 bases, with 9 bases separating them. CDR3 size: 16 residues. Germline values: CDR1 MGHRA, CDR2 YSYEKL.

This chain links TRBV5-8 with TRBJ2-5; D is possibly TRBD1 (6 bases). Germline CDR1 SGHTS, CDR2 YDEGEE. CDR3 length: 14 amino acids. The V end lost 7 bases, the J end lost 2 bases, and 15 bases lay between the germline ends. CDR3 residues: CASGPGHGQETQYF. CDR3 nucleotide sequence: TGTGCCAGCGGCCCGGGACACGGGCAAGAGACCCAGTACTTC.

The CDR3 nucleotides read TGTGCCAGCAGCTCCGAACTGAGAGCCAAAAACATTCAGTACTTC. It is translated as CASSSELRAKNIQYF. The chain carries TRBV7-2 and TRBJ2-4; no definite D call. Germline lookup yields CDR1 SGHTA and CDR2 FQGNSA. The CDR3 extends over 15 amino acids. The V gene lost 4 bases and the J gene lost 0 bases, with 10 bases spanning the gap.

The chain recombines TRBV5-4 with TRBJ2-3, with TRBD2 as a possible D gene (5 bases). CDR3 length equals 14 residues. In germline, CDR1 is SGHNT, CDR2 YYREEE (reference sequence). V was cut by 4 bases and J by 1 base, with 10 bases left in between. The CDR3 spells CASSKDFRTDTQYF. DNA of the CDR3: TGTGCCAGCAGCAAGGACTTCCGCACAGATACGCAGTATTTT.

The V gene is TRBV5-1, the J gene TRBJ2-4; the match to TRBD2 covers 8 bases. The CDR3 has 15 amino acids. The germline CDR1 and CDR2 sequences are SGHRS and YFSETQ. The V and J ends lost 0 bases and 7 bases, in that order; junction bases with no gene match: 6. The CDR3 loop is CASSLGRGVTNIQYF. The CDR3 region has the DNA TGCGCCAGCAGCTTGGGGCGGGGGGTTACCAACATTCAGTACTTC.

This clone was seen more than once but under ten times. This sequence joins TRBV6-1 and TRBJ1-5; 10 bases are shared with TRBD1. The CDR3 spans 14 residues. The junction had 3 bases not matched to a gene; V was cut back by 3 bases and J by 7 bases. CDR1 MNHNS and CDR2 SASEGT come from the germline V gene. This CDR3 reads CASSEGQGSQPQHF. In nucleotides, the CDR3 is TGTGCCAGCAGTGAGGGACAGGGGAGCCAGCCCCAGCATTTT.

The rearrangement uses TRBV5-5 and TRBJ1-1; no clear D gene. The CDR3 covers 14 residues. V shed 3 bases and J shed 0 bases, with 9 bases lying between them. From germline, CDR1 is SGHKS and CDR2 YYEKEE (reference sequence). The CDR3 here is CASSSARMNTEAFF. For the CDR3, the DNA is TGTGCCAGCAGCTCGGCCAGGATGAACACTGAAGCTTTCTTT.

The V and J genes are TRBV30 and TRBJ1-5, with 7 positions matching TRBD1. Germline V CDR1 and CDR2: GTSNPN, SVGIG (reference sequence). The CDR3 consists of 14 residues. Losses at the gene ends were 7 bases for V and 3 bases for J; bases not matched to a gene: 9. The chain's CDR3 is CASGSGQFNQPQHF. In nucleotides, the CDR3 is TGTGCCTCCGGTTCGGGACAGTTCAATCAGCCCCAGCATTTT.

J is TRBJ2-7 and V is TRBV6-5; 7 bases align to TRBD2. The length of the CDR3 is 16 residues. Germline CDR1 is MNHEY and CDR2 is SVGAGI. Trimming at V came to 2 bases and at J to 3 bases, leaving 10 bases not matched to a gene. The CDR3 coding sequence is TGTGCCAGCAGTTACGAGGCGAGCGGGGTCCTCTACGAGCAGTACTTC. It is translated as CASSYEASGVLYEQYF.

CDR3 sequence reads: CASSREGLWAETQYF. The CDR3 nucleotides read TGTGCCAGCAGCCGCGAAGGACTCTGGGCGGAGACCCAGTACTTC. The chain joins TRBV28 to TRBJ2-5; tentative D call: TRBD2 (5 bases). Per the germline V gene, CDR1 is MDHEN and CDR2 is SYDVKM. The CDR3 sequence is 15 residues long. Trimming took off 6 bases at V and 5 bases at J, with 19 bases between the two ends.

This chain joins TRBV5-1 and TRBJ2-7; D is unclear. The germline gives CDR1 SGHRS, CDR2 YFSETQ. V lost 3 bases and J 6 bases, leaving 16 bases between the germline ends. The CDR3 extends over 14 amino acids. The CDR3 coding sequence is TGCGCCAGCAGCTCGGATCTCGGAGACGGCGAGCAGTACTTC. It specifies CASSSDLGDGEQYF.

The chain combines TRBV7-2 with TRBJ2-1; TRBD2 matches at 8 bases. The CDR3 consists of 18 residues. V was pared by 5 bases and J by 1 base, with 13 bases of the junction left unmatched. Per the germline V gene, CDR1 is SGHTA and CDR2 is FQGNSA. The CDR3 protein is CASSTYPGLGASYNEQFF. The CDR3 DNA follows: TGTGCCAGCAGCACATACCCGGGACTAGGAGCGTCCTACAATGAGCAGTTCTTC.

This chain connects TRBV27 to TRBJ1-2; TRBD1 is a possible D gene (5 bases). Germline CDR1 MNHEY, CDR2 SMNVEV (reference sequence). This CDR3 region has 12 residues. V was trimmed by 5 bases and J by 6 bases, leaving 10 bases between them. The CDR3 region is CASSGGGDGYTF. In DNA form, the CDR3 reads TGTGCCAGCAGTGGGGGAGGAGATGGCTACACCTTC.

The rearrangement uses TRBV4-1 and TRBJ2-5, with a possible D match to TRBD1 (5 bases). Deletions cut 4 bases from V and 1 base from J, with 13 bases between. Germline V gene data show CDR1 as MGHRA and CDR2 as YSYEKL. The CDR3 is 15 amino acids. The CDR3 sequence: CASSPSRQTQETQYF. The CDR3 DNA reads TGCGCCAGCAGCCCATCTCGACAGACCCAAGAGACCCAGTACTTC.

The V call is TRBV6-1, the J call TRBJ1-5, with TRBD1 matching 7 bases. CDR1 is MNHNS, CDR2 SASEGT, per germline. The CDR3 contains 15 residues. V shed 8 bases and J 14 bases; nucleotides not matched to a gene: 21. The CDR3 sequence: CASREPGQTLGQEHF. The CDR3 nucleotides read TGTGCCAGCCGGGAACCGGGACAGACCTTAGGCCAGGAGCATTTT.

J is TRBJ2-1 and V is TRBV10-2, with D possibly matching TRBD2 (5 bases). This CDR3 comprises 12 residues. The ends were cut back, 11 bases at V and 8 bases at J, with 16 bases in the middle. The germline V gene has CDR1 WSHSY and CDR2 SAAADI. The CDR3 here is CACRFQEDEQFF. In nucleotides, the CDR3 is TGCGCCTGCCGGTTCCAGGAGGATGAGCAGTTCTTC.

This chain joins TRBV30 and TRBJ2-2; D might be TRBD2 (6 bases). CDR3 length: 14 amino acids. CDR1 is GTSNPN, CDR2 SVGIG, per germline (reference sequence). V lost 6 bases and J 1 base, leaving 12 bases between the germline ends. The DNA for the CDR3 is TGTGCCTGTGCGGTGGAGGGGAACACCGGGGAGCTGTTTTTT. This gives the protein CACAVEGNTGELFF.

CDR3 in amino acids: CASSFWVSGKETQYF. The DNA of the CDR3 is TGTGCCAGCAGTTTTTGGGTATCAGGCAAAGAGACCCAGTACTTC. This chain joins TRBV28 and TRBJ2-5; no reliable D call. The CDR3 extends over 15 amino acids. The V end was cut by 3 bases, the J end by 3 bases, with 14 bases between. Germline V gene lookup returns CDR1 MDHEN and CDR2 SYDVKM. Combining the CDR3 with reference TRBV28 and TRBJ2-5 gives the whole variable domain DVKVTQSSRYLVKRTGEKVFLECVQDMDHENMFWYRQDPGLGLRLIYFSYDVKMKEKGDIPEGYSVSREKKERFSLILESASTNQTSMYLCASSFWVSGKETQYFGPGTRLLVL.

The chain recombines TRBV28 with TRBJ1-5, with D perhaps TRBD1 (6 bases). The CDR3 has 13 amino acids. Germline CDR1 and CDR2: MDHEN and SYDVKM. V lost 5 bases and J lost 6, with 11 bases in between. The CDR3 reads CASSRTESQPQHF. The CDR3 region has the DNA TGTGCCAGCAGTCGGACAGAAAGTCAGCCCCAGCATTTT. The variable domain in full, completed from reference TRBV28 and TRBJ1-5, reads DVKVTQSSRYLVKRTGEKVFLECVQDMDHENMFWYRQDPGLGLRLIYFSYDVKMKEKGDIPEGYSVSREKKERFSLILESASTNQTSMYLCASSRTESQPQHFGDGTRLSIL.

CDR3 protein: CASSHRGTDTQYF. Written as DNA, the CDR3 is TGTGCCAGTAGCCACAGGGGCACAGATACGCAGTATTTT. The chain is built from TRBV19 and TRBJ2-3; D is perhaps TRBD1 (6 bases). Germline values: CDR1 LNHDA, CDR2 SQIVND (reference sequence). Deletions cut 6 bases from V and 1 base from J, with 8 bases between. The CDR3 has 13 residues.

The rearrangement joins TRBV27 to TRBJ2-7, with 9 bases matching TRBD1. The ends lost 1 base at V and 4 bases at J; junction bases unmatched: 2. There are 14 residues in the CDR3. Germline V gene data show CDR1 as MNHEY and CDR2 as SMNVEV (reference sequence). This CDR3 is CASSLFGTGYEQYF. The CDR3 DNA follows: TGTGCCAGCAGTTTATTTGGGACAGGGTACGAGCAGTACTTC.

The chain couples TRBV4-2 to TRBJ2-5, with 15 bases that match TRBD2. Germline V CDR1 and CDR2: LGHNA, YNFKEQ. The CDR3 length is 17 residues. V trimming: 0 bases; J trimming: 5 bases; junction bases outside the gene matches: 4. As DNA, the CDR3 is TGTGCCAGCAGCCAAGAAATTGGACTAGCGGGAGGGGAGACCCAGTACTTC. This codes for CASSQEIGLAGGETQYF.

CDR3 bases: TGTGCCAGCAGTATACCGGGACAGGGGGTCTCCGGGGAGCTGTTTTTT. Its protein product is CASSIPGQGVSGELFF. J is TRBJ2-2 and V is TRBV28; 11 nucleotides match TRBD1. Unmatched junction bases numbered 8, after V lost 5 bases and J lost 6 bases. The CDR3 runs to 16 residues. Germline V gene data show CDR1 as MDHEN and CDR2 as SYDVKM.

This clone was seen once. This rearrangement joins TRBV2 to TRBJ1-2; weak D call: TRBD1 (5 bases). Between the trimmed V and J ends, which lost 3 bases and 7 bases, there was a span of 12 bases. There are 13 residues in the CDR3. Germline loops: CDR1 SNHLY, CDR2 FYNNEI. CDR3 sequence reads: CASSEAGQGGYTF. As DNA, the CDR3 is TGTGCCAGCAGTGAGGCGGGGCAGGGTGGCTACACCTTC.

This clone was counted once. The genes are TRBV11-2 and TRBJ2-3; D is unclear. This CDR3 is 16 amino acids long. Trimming left V 4 bases short and J 3 bases short, with 17 bases between. Looked up from germline, CDR1 is SGHAT and CDR2 is FQNNGV. CDR3 sequence: CASSSVLSVWTDTQYF. CDR3 coding DNA: TGTGCCAGCAGCTCGGTGCTTTCGGTTTGGACAGATACGCAGTATTTT.

The chain has TRBV15 and TRBJ2-1, with D maybe TRBD2 (5 bases). The CDR3 runs 16 residues. The V gene's germline CDR1 is LNHNV and CDR2 YYDKDF (reference sequence). V gave up 11 bases and J gave up 0 bases, with 20 bases separating them. CDR3 amino acids: CAARAGGLSSYNEQFF. The CDR3 DNA reads TGTGCCGCGAGGGCTGGCGGGTTGAGCTCCTACAATGAGCAGTTCTTC.

V usage is TRBV7-8 and J usage is TRBJ2-5, with a weak D call TRBD2 (7 bases). This CDR3 comprises 16 residues. Between the trimmed V and J ends, which lost 1 base and 1 base, there was a span of 13 bases. Germline lookup yields CDR1 SGHVS and CDR2 FQNEAQ. CDR3 in DNA: TGTGCCAGCAGCTTAGATGAGGGGGGGCCCCAAGAGACCCAGTACTTC. Encoded protein: CASSLDEGGPQETQYF. Together with reference TRBV7-8 and TRBJ2-5, the CDR3 gives the full variable domain: GAGVSQSPRYKVAKRGQDVALRCDPISGHVSLFWYQQALGQGPEFLTYFQNEAQLDKSGLPSDRFFAERPEGSVSTLKIQRTQQEDSAVYLCASSLDEGGPQETQYFGPGTRLLVL.

The chain carries TRBV7-9 and TRBJ2-5; D not resolved. V was shortened by 1 base and J by 5 bases, with 8 bases between the two germline ends. Germline V gene lookup returns CDR1 SEHNR and CDR2 FQNEAQ (reference sequence). The CDR3 has 13 amino acids. CDR3 in DNA: TGTGCCAGCAGCTTAGACCGGTGGGAGACCCAGTACTTC. Its translation is CASSLDRWETQYF.

This clone showed up just once. V usage is TRBV5-1 and J usage is TRBJ2-3, with 15 bases fitting TRBD2. CDR1 is SGHRS and CDR2 is YFSETQ in the germline V gene. Trimming took 4 bases from V and 4 from J; bases not matched to a gene: 4. CDR3 size: 16 residues. CDR3 residues: CASSPGLAGGSDTQYF. The CDR3 nucleotides read TGCGCCAGCAGCCCGGGACTAGCGGGAGGATCAGATACGCAGTATTTT. Based on the CDR3 plus reference TRBV5-1 and TRBJ2-3, the full variable domain is KAGVTQTPRYLIKTRGQQVTLSCSPISGHRSVSWYQQTPGQGLQFLFEYFSETQRNKGNFPGRFSGRQFSNSRSEMNVSTLELGDSALYLCASSPGLAGGSDTQYFGPGTRLTVL.

CDR3 DNA sequence: TGTGCCAGCTCACCCCGGACAGGGGGCAGATCCTACAATGAGCAGTTCTTC. Translation gives CASSPRTGGRSYNEQFF. The chain has TRBV18 and TRBJ2-1; TRBD1 agrees at 11 bases. J gave up 1 base and V 3 bases, and 5 bases lay outside the gene matches. The CDR3 has 17 amino acids. Germline-derived CDR1 and CDR2 are KGHSH and LQKENI.